This passage covers 10 T cell receptor beta chains from one sample sequenced in a study of T cell responses to AZD1222 COVID-19 vaccine. This table comes from immunoSEQ multiplex PCR, and its TCRdb copy is limited to in-frame clones, with some not included. The profile shows roughly 100,000 clones, 90% to 95% of them singletons. This specimen consisted of peripheral blood, obtained on day 0 of AZD1222 vaccination. These receptors were collected from an adult in good health.

This chain joins TRBV19 and TRBJ2-7; TRBD2 matches 7 bases. Trimming took 3 bases from V and 2 from J; bases not matched to a gene: 7. Germline loops: CDR1 LNHDA, CDR2 SQIVND (reference sequence). CDR3 length equals 15 residues. CDR3 sequence reads: CASSMVAGAPYEQYF. The CDR3 DNA is TGTGCCAGTAGTATGGTGGCGGGAGCTCCCTACGAGCAGTACTTC.

The V gene is TRBV4-1, the J gene TRBJ2-2; 8 bases are shared with TRBD1. The CDR3 runs to 16 residues. Germline CDR1 is MGHRA and CDR2 is YSYEKL. V shed 1 base, J shed 1 base, and the junction held 2 bases outside the gene matches. The CDR3 DNA sequence: TGCGCCAGCAGCCAAGCCGGGACAGGGAACACCGGGGAGCTGTTTTTT. This gives the protein CASSQAGTGNTGELFF.

This chain joins TRBV28 and TRBJ2-1; 11 bases match TRBD2. The CDR3 consists of 20 residues. The junction had 16 bases not matched to a gene; V was cut back by 4 bases and J by 2 bases. In germline, CDR1 is MDHEN, CDR2 SYDVKM. The CDR3: CASSSPRTSGFGLPYNEQFF. CDR3 DNA sequence: TGTGCCAGCAGTTCCCCCCGGACTAGCGGGTTTGGGCTCCCCTACAATGAGCAGTTCTTC.

The rearrangement links TRBV11-2 to TRBJ2-7; 11 bases agree with TRBD2. Germline CDR1 and CDR2: SGHAT and FQNNGV. The CDR3 covers 16 residues. With 1 base clipped from V and 5 bases from J, the junction kept 7 bases outside the gene matches. The chain's CDR3 is CASSLATSGRVDEQYF. The CDR3 DNA is TGTGCCAGCAGCTTAGCCACTAGCGGGAGAGTCGACGAGCAGTACTTC.

The genes are TRBV19 and TRBJ2-1; 16 bases are shared with TRBD2. This CDR3 contains 17 residues. Germline V gene data show CDR1 as LNHDA and CDR2 as SQIVND (reference sequence). V gave up 4 bases and J gave up 6 bases; unmatched junction bases: 6. For the CDR3, the DNA is TGTGCCAGTAGTAAGGGACTAGCGGGAGGGCCGTCCAATGAGCAGTTCTTC. It yields the protein CASSKGLAGGPSNEQFF. Full variable domain (missing parts from reference TRBV19 and TRBJ2-1): DGGITQSPKYLFRKEGQNVTLSCEQNLNHDAMYWYRQDPGQGLRLIYYSQIVNDFQKGDIAEGYSVSREKKESFPLTVTSAQKNPTAFYLCASSKGLAGGPSNEQFFGPGTRLTVL.

The V gene is TRBV24-1, the J gene TRBJ2-1; D perhaps matches TRBD2 (6 bases). V lost 0 bases and J lost 3, with 11 bases in between. CDR3 length: 16 residues. CDR1 is KGHDR and CDR2 is SFDVKD in the germline V gene. The CDR3 here is CATSDLSGDSYNEQFF. Written as DNA, the CDR3 is TGTGCCACCAGTGATTTGTCGGGAGATAGCTACAATGAGCAGTTCTTC.

CDR3 sequence reads: CASGTSGDRKYF. DNA for the CDR3: TGTGCCAGCGGGACTAGCGGCGATCGGAAGTACTTC. The rearrangement links TRBV2 to TRBJ2-7; TRBD2 matches 11 bases. With 8 bases clipped from V and 11 bases from J, the junction kept 8 bases outside the gene matches. The CDR3 has 12 amino acids. Germline CDR1 and CDR2: SNHLY and FYNNEI. The variable domain in full, completed from reference TRBV2 and TRBJ2-7, reads EPEVTQTPSHQVTQMGQEVILRCVPISNHLYFYWYRQILGQKVEFLVSFYNNEISEKSEIFDDQFSVERPDGSNFTLKIRSTKLEDSAMYFCASGTSGDRKYFGPGTRLTVT.

The V gene is TRBV27, the J gene TRBJ1-1, with 8 bases lining up with TRBD1. CDR1 MNHEY and CDR2 SMNVEV come from the germline V gene (reference sequence). V trimming: 5 bases; J trimming: 4 bases; junction bases outside the gene matches: 12. The CDR3 spans 16 residues. The CDR3 loop reads CASSPQPLGQGTEAFF. CDR3 nucleotides: TGTGCCAGCAGTCCCCAACCGCTAGGACAGGGCACTGAAGCTTTCTTT.

This chain joins TRBV28 and TRBJ2-3; TRBD2 matches 8 bases. CDR3 size: 14 residues. Per the germline V gene, CDR1 is MDHEN and CDR2 is SYDVKM. The trim removed 6 bases at V and 1 base at J, leaving 3 bases unmatched. The CDR3 sequence: CASRAGLGTDTQYF. CDR3 nucleotides: TGTGCCAGCAGGGCGGGACTAGGCACAGATACGCAGTATTTT.

The chain links TRBV15 to TRBJ1-1; D might be TRBD1 (6 bases). This CDR3 has 14 amino acids. V was trimmed by 2 bases and J by 6 bases, leaving 13 bases between them. Germline V lookup: CDR1 LNHNV, CDR2 YYDKDF (reference sequence). The CDR3 sequence is CATSRTGWGAEAFF. DNA of the CDR3: TGTGCCACCAGCAGAACAGGGTGGGGGGCTGAAGCTTTCTTT. Together with reference TRBV15 and TRBJ1-1, the CDR3 gives the full variable domain: DAMVIQNPRYQVTQFGKPVTLSCSQTLNHNVMYWYQQKSSQAPKLLFHYYDKDFNNEADTPDNFQSRRPNTSFCFLDIRSPGLGDTAMYLCATSRTGWGAEAFFGQGTRLTVV.